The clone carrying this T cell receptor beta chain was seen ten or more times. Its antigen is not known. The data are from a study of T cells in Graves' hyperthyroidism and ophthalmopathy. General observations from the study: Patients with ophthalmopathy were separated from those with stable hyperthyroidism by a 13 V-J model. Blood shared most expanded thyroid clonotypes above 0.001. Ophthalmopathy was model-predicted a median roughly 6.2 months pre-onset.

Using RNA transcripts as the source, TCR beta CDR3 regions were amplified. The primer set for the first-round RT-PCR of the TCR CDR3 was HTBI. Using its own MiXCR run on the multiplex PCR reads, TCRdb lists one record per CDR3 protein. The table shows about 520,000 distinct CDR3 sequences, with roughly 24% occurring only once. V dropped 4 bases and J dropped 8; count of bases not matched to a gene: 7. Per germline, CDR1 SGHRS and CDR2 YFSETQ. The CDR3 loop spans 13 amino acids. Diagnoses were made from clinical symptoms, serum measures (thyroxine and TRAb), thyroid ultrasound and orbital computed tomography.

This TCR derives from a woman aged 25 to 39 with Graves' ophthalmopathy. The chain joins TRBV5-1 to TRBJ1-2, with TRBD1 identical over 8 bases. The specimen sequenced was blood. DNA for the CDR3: TGCGCCAGCAGCGAGACAGGGGTGTGGGGCTACACCTTC. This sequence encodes CASSETGVWGYTF.